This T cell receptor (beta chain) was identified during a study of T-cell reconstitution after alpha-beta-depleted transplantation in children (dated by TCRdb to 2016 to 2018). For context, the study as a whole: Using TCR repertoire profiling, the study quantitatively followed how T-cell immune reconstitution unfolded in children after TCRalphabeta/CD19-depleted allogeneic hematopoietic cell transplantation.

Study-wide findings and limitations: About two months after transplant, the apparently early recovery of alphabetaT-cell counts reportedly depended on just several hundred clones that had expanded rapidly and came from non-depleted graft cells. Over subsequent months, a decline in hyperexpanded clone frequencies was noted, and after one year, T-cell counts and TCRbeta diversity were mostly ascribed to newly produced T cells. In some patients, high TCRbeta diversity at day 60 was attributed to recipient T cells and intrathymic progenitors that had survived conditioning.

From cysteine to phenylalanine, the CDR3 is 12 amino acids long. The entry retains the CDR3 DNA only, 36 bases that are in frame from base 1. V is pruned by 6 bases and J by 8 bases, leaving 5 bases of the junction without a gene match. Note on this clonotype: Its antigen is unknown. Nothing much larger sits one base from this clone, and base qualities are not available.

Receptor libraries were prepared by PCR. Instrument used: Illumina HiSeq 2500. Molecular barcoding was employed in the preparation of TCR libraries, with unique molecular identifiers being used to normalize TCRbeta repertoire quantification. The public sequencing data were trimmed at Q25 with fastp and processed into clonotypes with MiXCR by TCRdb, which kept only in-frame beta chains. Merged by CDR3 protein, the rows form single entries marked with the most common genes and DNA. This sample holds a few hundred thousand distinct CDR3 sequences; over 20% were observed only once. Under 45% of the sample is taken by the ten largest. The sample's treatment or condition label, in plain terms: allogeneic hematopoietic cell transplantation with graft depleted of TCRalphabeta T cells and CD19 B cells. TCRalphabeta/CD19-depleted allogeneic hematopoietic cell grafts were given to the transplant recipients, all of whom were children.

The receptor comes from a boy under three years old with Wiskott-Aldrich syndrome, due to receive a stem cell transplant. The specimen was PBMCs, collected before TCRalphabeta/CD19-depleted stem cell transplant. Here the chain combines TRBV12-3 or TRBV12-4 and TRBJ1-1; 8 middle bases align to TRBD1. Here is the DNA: TGTGCCAGCAGCCGTACAGGGGGGGAAGCTTTCTTT. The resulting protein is CASSRTGGEAFF.